The T cell receptor (beta chain) described here comes from a study of T-cell reconstitution after alpha-beta-depleted transplantation in children. Researchers prepared the TCRbeta library using unique molecular identifiers, the study reports. TCRdb reanalysed the PCR reads using MiXCR and keeps one entry per CDR3 protein. Counted here are about 980,000 distinct CDR3 sequences, about 29% occurring once; the ten biggest clones make up around 30%. The germline V gene encodes CDR1 MGHRA and CDR2 YSYEKL. J gave up 6 bases and V 4 bases, and 10 bases lay outside the gene matches. The CDR3 consists of 15 residues. In the case of this clonotype: It may be a read error: a sequence one base away is much more abundant.

The chain recombines TRBV4-1 with TRBJ2-7; 9 bases agree with TRBD1. The TCR was taken from a boy under three years old who had a stem cell transplant for SCID, so the T cells may come from the graft donor. The sequences come from PBMCs, mostly from graft donor cells, collected 360 days after TCRalphabeta/CD19-depleted stem cell transplant. The CDR3 coding sequence is TGCGCCAGCAGCCGAGGGACAGGGATGATAGGCGAGCAGTACTTC. Its protein product is CASSRGTGMIGEQYF.